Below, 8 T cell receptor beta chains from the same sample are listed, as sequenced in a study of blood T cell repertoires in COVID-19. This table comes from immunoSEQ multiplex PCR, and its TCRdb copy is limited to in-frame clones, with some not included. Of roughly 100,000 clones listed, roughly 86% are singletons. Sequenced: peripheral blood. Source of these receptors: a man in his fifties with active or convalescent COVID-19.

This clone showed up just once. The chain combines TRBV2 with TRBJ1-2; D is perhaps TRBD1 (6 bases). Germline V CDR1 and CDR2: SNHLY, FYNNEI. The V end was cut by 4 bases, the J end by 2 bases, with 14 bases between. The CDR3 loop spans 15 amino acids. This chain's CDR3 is CASSGLQGRNYGYTF. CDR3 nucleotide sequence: TGTGCCAGCAGTGGATTACAGGGCAGGAACTATGGCTACACCTTC.

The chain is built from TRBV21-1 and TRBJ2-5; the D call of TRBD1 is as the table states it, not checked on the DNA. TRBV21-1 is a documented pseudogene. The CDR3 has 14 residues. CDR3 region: CASSNYRRRETQYF. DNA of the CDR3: TGTGCCAGCAGCAACTACAGGCGGCGCGAGACCCAGTACTTC.

The CDR3 sequence: CASSAYTGSINYGYTF. CDR3 bases: TGCGCCAGCAGCGCATACACAGGGTCTATTAACTATGGCTACACCTTC. The rearrangement uses TRBV5-1 and TRBJ1-2, with a tentative D call TRBD1 (6 bases). V lost 4 bases to trimming and J lost 1 base, with 17 bases between them. The CDR3 is 16 residues long. Germline CDR1 reads SGHRS; CDR2 reads YFSETQ.

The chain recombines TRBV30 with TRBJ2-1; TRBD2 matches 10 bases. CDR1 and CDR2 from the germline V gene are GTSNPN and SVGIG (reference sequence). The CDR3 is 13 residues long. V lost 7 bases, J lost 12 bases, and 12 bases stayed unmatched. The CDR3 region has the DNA TGTGCCTCCTTTGGGAGCGGGGGGGCCTGGCAGTTCTTC. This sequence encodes CASFGSGGAWQFF.

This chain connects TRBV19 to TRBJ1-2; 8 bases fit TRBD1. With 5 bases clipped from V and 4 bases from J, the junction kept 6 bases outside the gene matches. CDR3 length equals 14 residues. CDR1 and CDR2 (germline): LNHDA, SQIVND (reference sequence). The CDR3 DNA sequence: TGTGCCAGTAGTGGACAGGGAGGCACCTATGGCTACACCTTC. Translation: CASSGQGGTYGYTF.

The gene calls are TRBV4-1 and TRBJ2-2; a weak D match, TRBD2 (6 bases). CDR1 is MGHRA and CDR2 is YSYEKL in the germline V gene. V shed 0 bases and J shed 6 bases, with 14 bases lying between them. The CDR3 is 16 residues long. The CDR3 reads CASSQETRRRAGELFF. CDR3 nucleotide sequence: TGCGCCAGCAGCCAAGAAACAAGGAGGAGGGCCGGGGAGCTGTTTTTT.

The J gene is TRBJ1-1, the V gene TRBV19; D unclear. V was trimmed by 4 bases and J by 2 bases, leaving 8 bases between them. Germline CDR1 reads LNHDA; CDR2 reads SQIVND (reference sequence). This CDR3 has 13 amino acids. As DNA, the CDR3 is TGTGCCAGTAGTAAAAGCCGTAACACTGAAGCTTTCTTT. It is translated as CASSKSRNTEAFF.

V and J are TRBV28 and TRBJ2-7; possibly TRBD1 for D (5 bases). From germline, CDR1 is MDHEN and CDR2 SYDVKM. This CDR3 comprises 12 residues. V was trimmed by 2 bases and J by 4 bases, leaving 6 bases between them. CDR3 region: CASSLAGYEQYV. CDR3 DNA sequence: TGTGCCAGCAGTTTAGCAGGGTACGAGCAGTACGTC.